Listed below are T cell receptor beta chains from one sample, sequenced in a study of T cells after yellow fever vaccination. Via MiXCR, TCRdb re-called the 5' RACE reads, giving one row per CDR3 protein. This sample has some 420,000 distinct CDR3 sequences, with about 19% found just once. This material consisted of PBMCs, taken before the yellow fever booster vaccination. All receptors derive from a man aged 18 to 29 who received the YFV17D yellow fever vaccine. Each CDR3 is given without its conserved first and last residue. Fields, in order: V gene, J gene, CDR3 protein.

>TRBV12-3/TRBV12-4|TRBJ2-5
ASSFQGGPETQY
>TRBV30|TRBJ2-3
AWSGRASGGPTHLDTQY
>TRBV4-3|TRBJ2-1
ASSQDPLGAYNEQF
>TRBV4-2|TRBJ1-1
ASSQGVGAF
>TRBV7-3|TRBJ2-3
ASSPLAGGGDTQY
>TRBV5-1|TRBJ2-5
ASSAPGQGHQTQY
>TRBV4-1|TRBJ1-1
ASSPVVNTEAF
>TRBV12-3/TRBV12-4|TRBJ1-4
ASSLVGGSEKLF
>TRBV11-2|TRBJ2-5
ASRGGETQY
>TRBV10-1|TRBJ2-1
ASSEDRSSYNEQF
>TRBV7-8|TRBJ1-1
ASSLGTARTEAF
>TRBV6-5|TRBJ2-3
ASSGRRDPLIDTQY
>TRBV10-2|TRBJ2-6
ASQSLSSGANVLT
>TRBV5-1|TRBJ1-6
ASSGNSGGNSPLH
>TRBV25-1|TRBJ1-2
ASSEQGFGYGYT
>TRBV6-5|TRBJ1-1
ASSYGWGAEAF
>TRBV20-1|TRBJ2-7
SARDKGVFFSYEQY
>TRBV20-1|TRBJ2-5
SANRPGAETQY
>TRBV27|TRBJ2-5
ASSPYEGETQY
>TRBV29-1|TRBJ1-2
SVDTINYGYT
>TRBV20-1|TRBJ2-1
SASGRSSEQF
>TRBV20-1|TRBJ2-5
SAPIMGAETQY
>TRBV7-3|TRBJ1-1
ASSLGIETEAF
>TRBV7-9|TRBJ2-7
ASSSWGSYEQY
>TRBV6-2/TRBV6-3|TRBJ1-1
ASSQPAVITEAF
>TRBV7-8|TRBJ1-5
ASSPDAGCNQPQH
>TRBV6-6|TRBJ1-5
ASKAQGDYQPQH
>TRBV20-1|TRBJ1-5
SAISGNQPQH
>TRBV6-1|TRBJ2-3
AGQSSTDTQY
>TRBV6-5|TRBJ2-7
ASSPAGTGRIEQY
>TRBV6-1|TRBJ2-7
ASSEDGTGAYEQY
>TRBV6-5|TRBJ2-5
ASRDSQETQY
>TRBV20-1|TRBJ1-5
SASPGGTQPQH
>TRBV4-3|TRBJ2-2
ASSQESGRYTGELF
>TRBV7-3|TRBJ2-3
ASSTGGAHTQY
>TRBV9|TRBJ2-3
ASSDNRASTDTQY
>TRBV5-1|TRBJ2-2
ASSLALGPGGELF
>TRBV6-6|TRBJ2-3
ASSYAPRLAKATDTQY
>TRBV19|TRBJ2-1
ASSTGQGNNEQF
>TRBV6-6|TRBJ1-6
ASSYFGGTGSLH
>TRBV20-1|TRBJ1-5
SVRPGSHPQH
>TRBV5-1|TRBJ2-3
ASSLAGLGVADTQY
>TRBV27|TRBJ2-1
ASSTRTGRRNEQF
>TRBV4-3|TRBJ2-7
ASSQRRTSGAYEQY
>TRBV5-1|TRBJ1-1
ASSFLRASTTPGAF
>TRBV29-1|TRBJ1-2
SVVGQGNYGYT
>TRBV5-1|TRBJ2-3
ASSGTSRVRLRDTQY
>TRBV29-1|TRBJ2-2
SVTSDTGELF
>TRBV6-1|TRBJ2-3
ASSESGVYTDTQY